This T cell receptor beta chain appears in the sequencing data of a study of a mutant IDH1 vaccine in newly diagnosed glioma. The CDR3 spans 13 residues. The V gene's germline CDR1 is SNHLY and CDR2 FYNNEI. V dropped 1 base and J dropped 2 bases, with 6 bases sitting between them. Assay used: immunoSEQ multiplex PCR; TCRdb lists only in-frame clones, some missing. This table holds about 96,000 clones, around four fifths found once. The time point was: baseline, week 1 (first vaccination visit). Treatment: pre-vaccination baseline after standard-of-care therapy. Specimen: PBMCs, collected from a glioma patient treated with radiotherapy, temozolomide or both. This clonotype was sampled from a man between 40 and 49 years old with glioma. V gene TRBV2 combines with J gene TRBJ2-7, with D hard to call. The CDR3 sequence: CASSEVPAYEQYF. The CDR3, as DNA: TGTGCCAGCAGTGAAGTCCCCGCCTACGAGCAGTACTTC. Together with reference TRBV2 and TRBJ2-7, the CDR3 gives the full variable domain: EPEVTQTPSHQVTQMGQEVILRCVPISNHLYFYWYRQILGQKVEFLVSFYNNEISEKSEIFDDQFSVERPDGSNFTLKIRSTKLEDSAMYFCASSEVPAYEQYFGPGTRLTVT.